This note documents a single T cell receptor beta chain sequence. This clonotype was recorded at least ten times. Its antigen specificity is not known. Per-nucleotide qualities are absent, and no much larger clonotype sits a single base away. Per the germline V gene (reference sequence), SEHNR is the CDR1 and FQNEAQ is the CDR2. The CDR3 has 18 amino acids, counting the end cysteine and phenylalanine. Only the CDR3 DNA is retained, 54 bases long and in frame from the first base. The junction shows trimming of 6 bases on V and 1 base on J, and the gene matches do not reach 15 bases of it. The data belong to a study of T cells after yellow fever vaccination (dated by TCRdb to between 2018 and 2021). Context from the whole study: The SMART-Seq v4 Ultra Low Input RNA kit was used to prepare libraries from fractions with low cell numbers. To follow T-cell clones before and after primary and booster YFV17D yellow fever vaccination, bulk TCR alpha and beta repertoires were sequenced over time. Two healthy male donors, one aged 18 to 30 and one aged 30 to 40 years, were included in the cohort. Blood was drawn at multiple timepoints before and after primary and secondary immunization, with bulk PBMC replicates and cell subsets isolated.

Overall study results and their limits: Compared with the primary T-cell response, the secondary T-cell response was weaker but faster, peaking on day 5 rather than day 15. A small fraction of clonotypes appeared in both the CD4 and CD8 compartments, likely as a result of convergent recombination. Because abundant contaminating clonotypes from the bulk population could be contained in FACS-sorted repertoires, computational filtering was required. Most clones expanded after primary vaccination (approximately 96% of CD4 and 80% to 90% of CD8) were re-detected after the booster, suggesting that broad memory maintenance occurred. Because the study included only two donors, the extent to which the findings can be generalized is limited.

The treatment or condition label here, explained by the study, means: live attenuated yellow fever vaccine strain. Two biological replicates of bulk PBMCs were collected at each blood-draw timepoint. A standard Ficoll-Paque protocol was used to isolate PBMCs from peripheral blood. TriZol was used to extract RNA from bulk PBMCs, CD4 and CD8 fractions, and dextramer-positive and dextramer-negative fractions. Sequencing was performed on an Illumina NovaSeq 6000. TCR cDNA was synthesized by 5'RACE template switching, which introduced a universal primer site and unique molecular identifiers. cDNA synthesis was primed from both the TCR alpha and TCR beta constant segments. Library amplification involved two PCR steps, and the second step added sample barcodes and sequencing adapters. Libraries were sequenced on Illumina HiSeq 2500 (2x100 bp) or NovaSeq (2x150 bp). The authors processed their data as follows. Reads were demultiplexed and collapsed into UMI consensus sequences with MIGEC, and V(D)J alignment was performed with MiXCR. Using edgeR on replicate PBMC samples, clonotypes were called vaccine-responding if FDR was below 0.01 and the log2 fold change was above 5 up to day 15. Bulk clonotypes were assigned CD4 or CD8 identity according to which sequenced CD4 or CD8 repertoire held them at higher abundance. TCRdb cleaned the public reads at Q25 with fastp, built clones with MiXCR and kept in-frame beta chains. One record per CDR3 amino acid sequence lists the most common genes and DNA. Here the V and J calls rest on TCRdb's processing, not on the authors' analysis. Recorded for this sample are 200,000 to 300,000 distinct CDR3 sequences; approximately 3.8% of them occurred a single time. About 20% of the sample is held by the ten biggest clonotypes.

This sequence uses TRBV7-9 and TRBJ2-3, and TRBD2 matches 8 of the central bases. The TCR comes from a man aged 18 to 30 who received the YFV17D yellow fever vaccine. The material was PBMCs, obtained 15 days after the yellow fever booster vaccination. CDR3 sequence: CASSPSPGGPLGTDTQYF. The base sequence is TGTGCCAGCAGTCCCTCCCCGGGGGGGCCTTTGGGCACAGATACGCAGTATTTT.